This TCR beta chain was sequenced in a study of cytomegalovirus exposure and HLA in healthy donors. PCR used 60 Vbeta primers and 13 Jbeta primers. Produced via immunoSEQ multiplex PCR; TCRdb's table is partial and in-frame only. The data contain about 170,000 clones, roughly 87% of them singletons. Regarding the study as a whole: TCR beta sequences reportedly predicted most subjects' HLA-A and HLA-B alleles accurately. Being productive about 90% or about 30% of the time was typical of most TCR beta V segments in an earlier analysis.

The donors (healthy individuals) were bone marrow donors. Comments on this clone: Its antigen is as yet unknown.

This receptor was obtained from a girl between 5 and 17 years old in good health and CMV-seropositive. What was sequenced was PBMCs.

This chain's CDR3 is CASSLWAGTFSYNEQFF. The CDR3 DNA reads as TGCGCCAGCAGCTTGTGGGCGGGGACTTTTTCCTACAATGAGCAGTTCTTC. J is TRBJ2-1 and V is TRBV5-1, with D possibly being TRBD2 (6 bases). Per germline, CDR1 SGHRS and CDR2 YFSETQ. V dropped 1 base and J dropped 1 base, with 15 bases sitting between them. The CDR3 is 17 amino acids. The variable domain in full, completed from reference TRBV5-1 and TRBJ2-1, reads KAGVTQTPRYLIKTRGQQVTLSCSPISGHRSVSWYQQTPGQGLQFLFEYFSETQRNKGNFPGRFSGRQFSNSRSEMNVSTLELGDSALYLCASSLWAGTFSYNEQFFGPGTRLTVL.